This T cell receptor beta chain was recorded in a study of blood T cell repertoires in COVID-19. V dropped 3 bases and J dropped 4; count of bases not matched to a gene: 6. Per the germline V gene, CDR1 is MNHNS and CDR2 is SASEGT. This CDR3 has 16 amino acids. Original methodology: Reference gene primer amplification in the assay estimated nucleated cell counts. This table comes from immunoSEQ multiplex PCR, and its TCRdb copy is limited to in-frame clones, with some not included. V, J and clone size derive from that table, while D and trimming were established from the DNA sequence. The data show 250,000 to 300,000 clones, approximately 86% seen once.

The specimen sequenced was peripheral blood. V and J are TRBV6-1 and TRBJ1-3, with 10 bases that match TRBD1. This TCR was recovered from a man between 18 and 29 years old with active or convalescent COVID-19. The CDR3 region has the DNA TGTGCCAGCAGTGAGGGGACAGGGGTGGCCGGAAACACCATATATTTT. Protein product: CASSEGTGVAGNTIYF.